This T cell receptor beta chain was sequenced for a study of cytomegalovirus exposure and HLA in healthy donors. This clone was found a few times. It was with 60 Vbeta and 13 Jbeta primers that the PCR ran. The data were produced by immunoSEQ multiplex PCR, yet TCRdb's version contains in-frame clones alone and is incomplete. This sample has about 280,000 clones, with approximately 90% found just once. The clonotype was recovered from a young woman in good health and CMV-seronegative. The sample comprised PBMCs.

CDR3 sequence reads: CASGFRNTEAFF. For the CDR3, the DNA is TGTGCTAGTGGTTTTCGGAACACTGAAGCTTTCTTT. This chain joins TRBV12-5 and TRBJ1-1; D remains ambiguous. V was trimmed by 3 bases and J by 1 base, leaving 3 bases between them. CDR1 is LGHNT and CDR2 is FRNRAP in the germline V gene. The CDR3 spans 12 residues.